This T cell receptor (beta chain) was sequenced in a study of T cells and Merkel cell carcinoma outcomes. Trimming removed 6 bases at V and 2 bases at J, with 10 bases between. Germline V gene data show CDR1 as SEHNR and CDR2 as FQNEAQ (reference sequence). CDR3 size: 13 residues. TCRdb keeps only in-frame clones here, not all; method: immunoSEQ multiplex PCR. This table holds some 15,000 clones, about four fifths found once. This receptor was taken from a human donor with Merkel cell carcinoma. Sequencing was done on a sample of tumor tissue from Merkel cell carcinoma. The chain uses TRBV7-9 and TRBJ1-2; the D is unclear. This CDR3 is CASSTRGNYGYTF. The CDR3 DNA reads as TGTGCCAGCAGTACACGAGGGAACTATGGCTACACCTTC.